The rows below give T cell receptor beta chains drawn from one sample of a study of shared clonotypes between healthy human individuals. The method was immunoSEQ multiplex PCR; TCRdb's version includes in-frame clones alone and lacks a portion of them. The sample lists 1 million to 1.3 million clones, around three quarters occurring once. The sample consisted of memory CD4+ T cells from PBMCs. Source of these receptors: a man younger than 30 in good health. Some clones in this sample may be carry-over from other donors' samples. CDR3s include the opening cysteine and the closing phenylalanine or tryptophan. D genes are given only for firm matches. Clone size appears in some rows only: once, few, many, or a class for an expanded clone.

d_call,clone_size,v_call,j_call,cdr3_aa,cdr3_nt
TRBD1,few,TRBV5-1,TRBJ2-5,CASSVQPTGQGQETQYF,TGCGCCAGCAGCGTCCAACCTACGGGACAGGGCCAAGAGACCCAGTACTTC
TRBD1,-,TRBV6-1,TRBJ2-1,CASSRGQLDEQFF,TGTGCCAGCAGCCGGGGACAGCTGGATGAGCAGTTCTTC
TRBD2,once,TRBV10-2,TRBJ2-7,CASRVASGSIYEQYF,TGCGCCAGCAGGGTGGCTAGCGGGAGTATCTACGAGCAGTACTTC
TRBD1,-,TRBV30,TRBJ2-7,CAWGTGDEQYF,TGTGCCTGGGGGACAGGGGACGAGCAGTACTTC
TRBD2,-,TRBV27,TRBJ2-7,CASSIIAGGPYEQYF,TGTGCCAGCAGTATTATAGCGGGAGGCCCCTACGAGCAGTACTTC
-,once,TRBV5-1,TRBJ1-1,CASSLSRGGLTEAFF,TGCGCCAGCAGCTTATCCAGGGGAGGGCTCACTGAAGCTTTCTTT
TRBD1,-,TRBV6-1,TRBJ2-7,CASSGPGTGGYEQYF,TGTGCCAGCAGTGGGCCAGGGACAGGAGGCTACGAGCAGTACTTC
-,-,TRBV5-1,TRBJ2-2,CASRPTVDTGELFF,TGCGCCAGCAGGCCGACCGTCGATACCGGGGAGCTGTTTTTT
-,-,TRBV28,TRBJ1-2,CASSLFGGYTF,TGTGCCAGCAGTTTATTCGGGGGCTACACCTTC
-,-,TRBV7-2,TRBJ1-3,CASSLNSISGNTIYF,TGTGCCAGCAGCTTAAATTCTATCTCTGGAAACACCATATATTTT